Shown below are 16 T cell receptor beta chains from a single sample sequenced in a study of CD8+ T cells in alopecia areata. Extracted from the samples, RNA was reverse transcribed into cDNA to serve as the sequencing template. TCRdb's table, derived via immunoSEQ multiplex PCR, lists solely in-frame clones and lacks some. The repertoire consists of around 190,000 clones, with about 56% occurring once and the leading ten covering nearly 5%. Sequencing was done on a sample of CD8+ T cells sorted from blood. These receptors all come from a human donor in good health.

The chain carries TRBV13 and TRBJ2-2, with TRBD1 matching 8 bases. After removal of 5 bases from V and 8 bases from J, the junction contained 4 bases not matched to a gene. The germline V gene encodes CDR1 PRHDT and CDR2 FYEKMQ (reference sequence). The length of the CDR3 is 13 residues. This CDR3 reads CASSLGQGGELFF. CDR3 nucleotide sequence: TGTGCCAGCAGCCTTGGACAGGGTGGGGAGCTGTTTTTT.

This clone was seen a handful of times. V and J are TRBV9 and TRBJ1-1, with TRBD1 matching over 9 bases. V lost 4 bases to trimming and J lost 6 bases; unmatched junction nucleotides: 7. The germline V gene has CDR1 SGDLS and CDR2 YYNGEE. This CDR3 has 14 residues. In nucleotides, the CDR3 is TGTGCCAGCAGCCCATGGGACAGGGAATCTGAAGCTTTCTTT. Protein sequence: CASSPWDRESEAFF.

This clone was seen only a few times. This chain joins TRBV4-1 and TRBJ1-5; D remains ambiguous. V was trimmed by 3 bases and J by 5 bases, leaving 8 bases between them. Germline CDR1 is MGHRA and CDR2 is YSYEKL. This CDR3 is built from 13 residues. CDR3 nucleotides: TGCGCCAGCAGCCACAAGGGCGATCAGCCCCAGCATTTT. It codes for CASSHKGDQPQHF.

The V call is TRBV13, the J call TRBJ1-1; 10 bases fit TRBD1. CDR3 length equals 14 residues. Germline values: CDR1 PRHDT, CDR2 FYEKMQ (reference sequence). Trimming at V came to 5 bases and at J to 6 bases, leaving 6 bases not matched to a gene. The CDR3 nucleotides are TGTGCCAGCAGCCTGGACAGGGGGATCGCTGAAGCTTTCTTT. Its protein product is CASSLDRGIAEAFF.

The chain has TRBV13 and TRBJ2-3; D tentatively fits TRBD1 or TRBD2 (5 bases each). The CDR3 is 17 residues long. V was shortened by 4 bases and J by 5 bases, with 22 bases between the two germline ends. Germline loops: CDR1 PRHDT, CDR2 FYEKMQ (reference sequence). The CDR3 nucleotides are TGTGCCAGCAGCTACCTTACCGGGACCCCTGCACTAGATACGCAGTATTTT. Encoded protein: CASSYLTGTPALDTQYF. Full variable domain (remainder filled in from reference TRBV13 and TRBJ2-3): AAGVIQSPRHLIKEKRETATLKCYPIPRHDTVYWYQQGPGQDPQFLISFYEKMQSDKGSIPDRFSAQQFSDYHSELNMSSLELGDSALYFCASSYLTGTPALDTQYFGPGTRLTVL.

The V and J genes are TRBV7-2 and TRBJ1-1; unclear D gene. The CDR3 is 16 residues long. Germline CDR1 and CDR2: SGHTA and FQGNSA. V was pared by 4 bases and J by 0 bases, with 15 bases between. CDR3 sequence: CASSYSNIRVNTEAFF. CDR3 nucleotide sequence: TGTGCCAGCAGCTATTCGAACATACGGGTGAACACTGAAGCTTTCTTT.

This clone appeared a single time. The chain is built from TRBV4-1 and TRBJ2-7; 9 bases line up with TRBD2. The CDR3 spans 14 residues. The V gene end was trimmed by 6 bases and the J gene end by 6 bases; junction bases not matched to a gene: 9. Germline V gene lookup returns CDR1 MGHRA and CDR2 YSYEKL. CDR3 sequence (DNA): TGCGCCAGCAGTCAGGGCGGGGGGGCCATCGAGCAGTACTTC. Translation gives CASSQGGGAIEQYF.

The chain uses TRBV11-2 and TRBJ1-2; tentative D call: TRBD1 (5 bases). The CDR3 covers 15 residues. Germline V gene data show CDR1 as SGHAT and CDR2 as FQNNGV. V lost 1 base, J lost 4 bases, and 13 bases lay in between. As DNA, the CDR3 is TGTGCCAGCAGCTTAGCGTTCGGGGGAGCCTATGGCTACACCTTC. It specifies CASSLAFGGAYGYTF.

This chain links TRBV12-5 with TRBJ2-7; TRBD1 agrees at 8 bases. Germline lookup yields CDR1 LGHNT and CDR2 FRNRAP. This CDR3 spans 15 amino acids. The trim removed 0 bases at V and 6 bases at J, leaving 7 bases unmatched. The CDR3 here is CASGLVGQGAGEQYF. The CDR3 DNA sequence: TGTGCTAGTGGTTTGGTAGGGCAGGGGGCCGGCGAGCAGTACTTC.

The V call is TRBV13, the J call TRBJ1-3; a weak D match, TRBD1 (5 bases). Germline CDR1 is PRHDT and CDR2 is FYEKMQ (reference sequence). The V and J ends lost 1 base and 4 bases respectively, with 14 bases between them. The CDR3 has 16 residues. Written as DNA, the CDR3 is TGTGCCAGCAGCTTAGAAGGGGCTCGAGCCGGAAACACCATATATTTT. This sequence encodes CASSLEGARAGNTIYF.

This rearrangement joins TRBV13 to TRBJ2-6, with a tentative D call TRBD2 (5 bases). Germline CDR1 and CDR2: PRHDT and FYEKMQ (reference sequence). This CDR3 comprises 14 residues. The V gene lost 5 bases and the J gene lost 8 bases, with 13 bases spanning the gap. Here the CDR3 DNA reads TGTGCCAGCAGCGCCACCCCCGGGACCAACGTCCTGACTTTC. Protein sequence: CASSATPGTNVLTF.

The chain is built from TRBV4-1 and TRBJ1-5; possible D gene TRBD1, 5 bases. Germline lookup yields CDR1 MGHRA and CDR2 YSYEKL. The CDR3 covers 15 residues. V was pared by 0 bases and J by 3 bases, with 9 bases between. CDR3 residues: CASSQDRGDNQPQHF. The CDR3 DNA follows: TGCGCCAGCAGCCAAGATCGGGGGGACAATCAGCCCCAGCATTTT.

The chain has TRBV9 and TRBJ1-6; D call uncertain. V gave up 0 bases and J gave up 8 bases, with 12 bases separating them. The CDR3 extends over 15 amino acids. The germline gives CDR1 SGDLS, CDR2 YYNGEE. Written as DNA, the CDR3 is TGTGCCAGCAGCGTAGGAGGTGGGGAGCATTCACCCCTCCACTTT. Translation gives CASSVGGGEHSPLHF.

The chain employs TRBV6-6 and TRBJ1-2, with a possible D match to TRBD1 (6 bases). Germline V gene data show CDR1 as MNHNY and CDR2 as SVGAGI (reference sequence). Trimming left V 7 bases short and J 3 bases short, with 12 bases between. CDR3 length: 13 amino acids. The CDR3: CASTPRQDYGYTF. The CDR3 DNA reads TGTGCCAGCACTCCGCGACAGGACTATGGCTACACCTTC.

This chain connects TRBV4-1 to TRBJ2-5, with 7 bases aligning to TRBD2. The junction had 5 bases not matched to a gene; V was cut back by 0 bases and J by 4 bases. Germline CDR1 reads MGHRA; CDR2 reads YSYEKL. This CDR3 is built from 15 residues. The CDR3 here is CASSQESSGVETQYF. CDR3 bases: TGCGCCAGCAGCCAAGAATCGAGCGGGGTAGAGACCCAGTACTTC.

This clone was picked up a small number of times. V usage is TRBV5-1 and J usage is TRBJ2-1; perhaps TRBD1 as D (5 bases). The V gene's germline CDR1 is SGHRS and CDR2 YFSETQ. Trimming removed 5 bases at V and 7 bases at J, with 13 bases between. The CDR3 runs to 13 residues. The CDR3 nucleotides read TGCGCCAGCAGTGGCCAGGGAAGGAATGAGCAGTTCTTC. It specifies CASSGQGRNEQFF. The variable domain in full, completed from reference TRBV5-1 and TRBJ2-1, reads KAGVTQTPRYLIKTRGQQVTLSCSPISGHRSVSWYQQTPGQGLQFLFEYFSETQRNKGNFPGRFSGRQFSNSRSEMNVSTLELGDSALYLCASSGQGRNEQFFGPGTRLTVL.